A single sample gave rise to the 18 T cell receptor beta chains below, sequenced in a study of blood T cell repertoires in COVID-19. The data were produced by immunoSEQ multiplex PCR, yet TCRdb's version contains in-frame clones alone and is incomplete. The sample consists of about 190,000 clones, roughly 80% of them appearing once. Sequencing was carried out using peripheral blood. Receptors were obtained from a woman aged 45-65 years with acute or convalescent COVID-19.

The rearrangement uses TRBV19 and TRBJ2-7; TRBD1 matches 9 bases. The CDR3 is 15 residues long. Germline CDR1 is LNHDA and CDR2 is SQIVND (reference sequence). V gave up 6 bases and J gave up 6 bases; unmatched junction bases: 12. The CDR3 DNA reads TGTGCCAGTAGCTTCACCGGGACAGGGTTCAGCGAGCAGTACTTC. Amino acid sequence: CASSFTGTGFSEQYF.

Only one count was recorded for this clone. Just one base apart from a much larger clone, this may be a read error. Other DNA sequences in the sample encode the same CDR3. J is TRBJ1-4 and V is TRBV5-1; 7 bases map to TRBD1. The CDR3 runs to 14 residues. Germline-derived CDR1 and CDR2 are SGHRS and YFSETQ. V lost 2 bases to trimming and J lost 2 bases; unmatched junction nucleotides: 0. The CDR3 DNA reads as TGCGCCAGCAGCTTACAGGGGACTAATGAAAAACTGTTTTTT. It translates to CASSLQGTNEKLFF. Full variable domain (remainder filled in from reference TRBV5-1 and TRBJ1-4): KAGVTQTPRYLIKTRGQQVTLSCSPISGHRSVSWYQQTPGQGLQFLFEYFSETQRNKGNFPGRFSGRQFSNSRSEMNVSTLELGDSALYLCASSLQGTNEKLFFGSGTQLSVL.

The genes are TRBV27 and TRBJ1-2, with 9 bases that match TRBD1. The junction had 4 bases not matched to a gene; V was cut back by 9 bases and J by 5 bases. The germline gives CDR1 MNHEY, CDR2 SMNVEV (reference sequence). The CDR3 has 12 residues. The CDR3 DNA reads TGTGCCAGTAGACAGGGGGGGTATGGCTACACCTTC. Amino acid sequence: CASRQGGYGYTF.

About this clone: The same CDR3 also results from other DNA sequences found in this sample. The chain combines TRBV20-1 with TRBJ2-7, with D perhaps matching TRBD1 (5 bases). The CDR3 length is 11 residues. Germline V gene data show CDR1 as DFQATT and CDR2 as SNEGSKA (reference sequence). V was trimmed by 3 bases and J by 4 bases, leaving 7 bases between them. The DNA for the CDR3 is TGCAGTGCTAGGCAGGGATACGAGCAGTACTTC. This translates into CSARQGYEQYF.

The chain carries TRBV6-2 or TRBV6-3 and TRBJ2-6; 9 nucleotides agree with TRBD2. This CDR3 comprises 17 residues. V lost 6 bases to trimming and J lost 0 bases; unmatched junction nucleotides: 6. Germline V lookup: CDR1 MNHEY, CDR2 SVGEGT. Written as DNA, the CDR3 is TGTGCCAGCAGCATTAGCGGGAGAGGCTCTGGGGCCAACGTCCTGACTTTC. Its translation: CASSISGRGSGANVLTF.

The chain carries TRBV2 and TRBJ1-4; TRBD1 matches at 7 bases. CDR1 is SNHLY, CDR2 FYNNEI, per germline. The CDR3 spans 14 residues. V lost 4 bases to trimming and J lost 4 bases; unmatched junction nucleotides: 3. The CDR3 DNA is TGTGCCAGCAGTGGGACAGGCGGTAATGAAAAACTGTTTTTT. The encoded protein is CASSGTGGNEKLFF.

The V gene is TRBV10-3, the J gene TRBJ1-2; 9 nucleotides agree with TRBD1. Germline V CDR1 and CDR2: ENHRY, SYGVKD. V lost 8 bases to trimming and J lost 6 bases; unmatched junction nucleotides: 10. This CDR3 has 14 amino acids. The CDR3 loop is CAIGAGTGWNGYTF. The CDR3 coding sequence is TGTGCCATCGGAGCCGGGACAGGGTGGAATGGCTACACCTTC.

This clone turned up a few times. The chain has TRBV7-6 and TRBJ1-4; the match to TRBD1 covers 9 bases. Trimming at V came to 1 base and at J to 7 bases, leaving 4 bases not matched to a gene. The germline gives CDR1 SGHVS, CDR2 FNYEAQ. The CDR3 has 15 residues. DNA of the CDR3: TGTGCCAGCAGCTTAGGGGACAGGGTGGGTGAAAAACTGTTTTTT. Protein product: CASSLGDRVGEKLFF.

This clone has only a few counts. This chain joins TRBV25-1 and TRBJ1-1; D gene unclear. Germline V CDR1 and CDR2: MGHDK, SYGVNS. Trimming left V 1 base short and J 1 base short, with 7 bases between. The CDR3 sequence is 14 residues long. The CDR3 bases are TGTGCCAGCAGTGAATGGGCAGAGAACACTGAAGCTTTCTTT. Translation: CASSEWAENTEAFF.

The chain links TRBV5-5 to TRBJ2-2, with 13 bases matching TRBD2. V dropped 4 bases and J dropped 7; count of bases not matched to a gene: 16. CDR1 and CDR2 (germline): SGHKS, YYEKEE (reference sequence). This CDR3 spans 19 amino acids. CDR3 coding DNA: TGTGCCAGCAGCGGGGGACTGCTACTAGCGGGAGGGCCGGACGGGGAGCTGTTTTTT. Its protein product is CASSGGLLLAGGPDGELFF.

The CDR3 is CASRQQGRYEQYF. Here the CDR3 DNA reads TGTGCCAGCAGGCAACAGGGCCGGTACGAGCAGTACTTC. This sequence joins TRBV11-2 and TRBJ2-7, with D possibly being TRBD1 (6 bases). The CDR3 covers 13 residues. V lost 6 bases and J 4 bases, leaving 13 bases between the germline ends. Germline loops: CDR1 SGHAT, CDR2 FQNNGV.

This clone was detected only a few times. The V and J genes are TRBV5-1 and TRBJ1-4; D perhaps matches TRBD1 (5 bases). The length of the CDR3 is 14 residues. Trimming removed 0 bases from V and 8 bases from J, with 11 bases in between. Germline V gives CDR1 SGHRS, CDR2 YFSETQ. CDR3 in amino acids: CASSLEARGEKLFF. The CDR3 DNA is TGCGCCAGCAGCTTGGAGGCTAGGGGAGAAAAACTGTTTTTT.

The chain combines TRBV3-1 (or the pseudogene TRBV3-2) with TRBJ1-2; D ambiguous. The CDR3 spans 13 residues. Germline CDR1 reads LGHDT; CDR2 reads YNNKEL (reference sequence). V was trimmed by 4 bases and J by 3 bases, leaving 9 bases between them. For the CDR3, the DNA is TGTGCCAGCAGCCTCCGGAGTCACTATGGCTACACCTTC. Amino acid sequence: CASSLRSHYGYTF.

The CDR3 sequence is CASSYTGTHKATQYF. CDR3 nucleotides: TGTGCCAGCAGCTACACCGGGACTCATAAGGCGACCCAGTACTTC. This chain uses TRBV14 with TRBJ2-5, with D perhaps matching TRBD2 (6 bases). V dropped 5 bases and J dropped 7 bases, with 20 bases sitting between them. Germline V lookup: CDR1 SGHDN, CDR2 FVKESK. CDR3 length: 15 residues.

The chain combines TRBV27 with TRBJ2-7; tentatively, D is TRBD2 (5 bases). The germline CDR1 and CDR2 sequences are MNHEY and SMNVEV (reference sequence). Deletions cut 2 bases from V and 2 bases from J, with 10 bases between. The CDR3 contains 14 residues. This CDR3 is CASSLGSGTYEQYF. The DNA of the CDR3 is TGTGCCAGCAGTTTAGGGTCGGGAACCTACGAGCAGTACTTC.

This clone was counted between two and nine times. The DNA is omitted, as the CDR3 cannot be located on it reliably, and the CDR3 follows TCRdb's listing. The chain joins TRBV6-5 to TRBJ1-2; whether TRBD1, the table's D call, matches the DNA was not checked. The CDR3 length equals 14 residues, ends included. Germline CDR1 and CDR2: MNHEY and SVGAGI. The CDR3 loop is CASSFLAGNYGYTF.

In DNA, the CDR3 is TGTGCCAGTAGTATAGGACAGGGTAATTTCAACTATGGCTACACCTTC. Residues: CASSIGQGNFNYGYTF. J is TRBJ1-2 and V is TRBV19; 7 nucleotides agree with TRBD1. CDR1 is LNHDA and CDR2 is SQIVND in the germline V gene (reference sequence). The CDR3 has 16 amino acids. V gave up 1 base and J gave up 2 bases; unmatched junction bases: 7.

This clone was counted only a few times. The rearrangement uses TRBV5-1 and TRBJ1-1; D not certain. The ends were cut back, 3 bases at V and 1 base at J, with 13 bases in the middle. The CDR3 has 15 residues. The germline gives CDR1 SGHRS, CDR2 YFSETQ. The CDR3 spells CASSSSPAGNTEAFF. The CDR3 DNA follows: TGCGCCAGCAGCTCCTCTCCAGCAGGGAACACTGAAGCTTTCTTT.